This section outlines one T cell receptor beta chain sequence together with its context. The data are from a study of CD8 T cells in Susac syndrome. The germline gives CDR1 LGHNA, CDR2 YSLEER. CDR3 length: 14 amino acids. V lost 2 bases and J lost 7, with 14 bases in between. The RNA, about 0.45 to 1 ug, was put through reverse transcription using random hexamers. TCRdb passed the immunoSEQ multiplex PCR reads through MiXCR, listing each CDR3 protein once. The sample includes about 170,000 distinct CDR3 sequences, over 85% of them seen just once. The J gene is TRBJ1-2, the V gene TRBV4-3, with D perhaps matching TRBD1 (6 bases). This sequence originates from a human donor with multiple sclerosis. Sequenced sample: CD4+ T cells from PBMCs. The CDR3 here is CASSQTIQGVGYTF. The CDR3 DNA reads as TGCGCCAGCAGCCAAACTATACAGGGAGTTGGCTACACCTTC.